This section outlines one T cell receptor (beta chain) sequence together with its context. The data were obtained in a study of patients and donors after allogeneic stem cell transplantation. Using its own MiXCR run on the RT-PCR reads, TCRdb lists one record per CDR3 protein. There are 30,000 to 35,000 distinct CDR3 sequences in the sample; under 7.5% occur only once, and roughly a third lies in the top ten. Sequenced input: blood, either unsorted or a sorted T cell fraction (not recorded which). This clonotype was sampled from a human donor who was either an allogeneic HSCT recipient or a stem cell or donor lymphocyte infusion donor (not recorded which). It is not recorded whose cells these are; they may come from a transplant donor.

CDR3 protein: CSVVRLGGLYEQYF. Here the CDR3 DNA reads TGCAGCGTTGTTAGGCTCGGGGGACTTTACGAGCAGTACTTC. This chain links TRBV29-1 with TRBJ2-7; weak D call: TRBD2 (6 bases). The CDR3 runs to 14 residues. Germline V gene sequence: CDR1 SQVTM, CDR2 ANQGSEA. Trimming took off 4 bases at V and 4 bases at J, with 17 bases between the two ends.